This TCR beta chain was recovered during a study of T cells in Graves' hyperthyroidism and ophthalmopathy. Study conclusions and caveats: Ophthalmopathy got predicted by the model a median about 6.7 months before its onset.

Amplification of TCR beta CDR3 regions was performed using RNA transcripts as template. TCR CDR3 underwent first-round RT-PCR with the HTBI primer set. TCRdb redid the calling of the multiplex PCR reads with MiXCR, one entry per CDR3 protein. The sample holds 270,000 or so distinct CDR3 sequences; 25% to 30% are singletons and the top ten take around 28%. This clonotype was detected ten times or more. Its antigen is still unknown. Germline CDR1 reads GTSNPN; CDR2 reads SVGIG (reference sequence). The CDR3 has 12 residues. Material for sequencing was blood. This TCR came from a man in his forties with Graves' hyperthyroidism that later progressed to Graves' ophthalmopathy. V and J are TRBV30 and TRBJ1-2, with TRBD1 as a possible D gene (6 bases). The CDR3 nucleotides are TGTGCGACCGCTCAGGGGCCCTATGGCTACACCTTC. Protein sequence: CATAQGPYGYTF.